This is a list of T cell receptor beta chains from one sample in a study of shared clonotypes between healthy human individuals. Data came from immunoSEQ multiplex PCR; TCRdb stores just in-frame clones and leaves some out. The sample has about a million clones; approximately 68% are singletons. The specimen was memory CD4+ T cells sorted from blood. The receptors were gathered from a young man in good health. Each CDR3 is given with its conserved first and last residue. Each record gives: V gene, D gene, J gene, clone size, CDR3 DNA, CDR3 protein. D genes are given only for firm matches. Expanded clones are given a class, and other clones once, few, many or no size at all.

>TRBV19|TRBD1|TRBJ1-2|-
TGTGCCAGTACGAGATCCGGGACAGGGTTAAACTATGGCTACACCTTC
CASTRSGTGLNYGYTF
>TRBV12-5|-|TRBJ1-4|-
TGTGCTAGTGGTTTGGTACAGGCGGCGACTAATGAAAAACTGTTTTTT
CASGLVQAATNEKLFF
>TRBV5-4|-|TRBJ2-5|-
TGTGCCAGCAGCTTGAGGACGGAAGAGACCCAGTACTTC
CASSLRTEETQYF
>TRBV6-5|-|TRBJ1-2|-
TGTGCCAGCATTTGGACATTCGCTAACTATGGCTACACCTTC
CASIWTFANYGYTF
>TRBV7-9|-|TRBJ2-7|-
TGTGCCAGCAGCTCGGGGTTGGGCGAGCAGTACTTC
CASSSGLGEQYF
>TRBV10-3|-|TRBJ2-5|-
TGTGCCATCTCGGGCGGGACGGGGGAGACCCAGTACTTC
CAISGGTGETQYF
>TRBV5-1|-|TRBJ2-7|-
TGCGCCAGCAGCCCCGCCGGGACCCAGGTTTCCTACGAGCAGTACTTC
CASSPAGTQVSYEQYF
>TRBV5-1|-|TRBJ2-5|-
TGCGCCAGCAGTACGGTCCCGGGACTTCAAGAGACCCAGTACTTC
CASSTVPGLQETQYF
>TRBV7-2|TRBD2|TRBJ2-1|-
TGTGCCAGCAGCTTCCACCGACTAGCGGGAGAGACCAATGAGCAGTTCTTC
CASSFHRLAGETNEQFF
>TRBV5-1|-|TRBJ1-1|-
TGCGCCAGCAGCTTGGCCGGGCAGGGGACCAACACTGAAGCTTTCTTT
CASSLAGQGTNTEAFF
>TRBV5-1|-|TRBJ2-3|once
TGCGCCAGCAGCAAGGGGGGCTCGGCAGATACGCAGTATTTT
CASSKGGSADTQYF
>TRBV6-1|TRBD1|TRBJ2-7|-
TGTGCCAGCAGTGAAGGGGACAGAAACTCCTACGAGCAGTACTTC
CASSEGDRNSYEQYF
>TRBV28|-|TRBJ2-2|-
TGTGCCAGCAGTTTAGAAAGTCCCGGGGAGCTGTTTTTT
CASSLESPGELFF